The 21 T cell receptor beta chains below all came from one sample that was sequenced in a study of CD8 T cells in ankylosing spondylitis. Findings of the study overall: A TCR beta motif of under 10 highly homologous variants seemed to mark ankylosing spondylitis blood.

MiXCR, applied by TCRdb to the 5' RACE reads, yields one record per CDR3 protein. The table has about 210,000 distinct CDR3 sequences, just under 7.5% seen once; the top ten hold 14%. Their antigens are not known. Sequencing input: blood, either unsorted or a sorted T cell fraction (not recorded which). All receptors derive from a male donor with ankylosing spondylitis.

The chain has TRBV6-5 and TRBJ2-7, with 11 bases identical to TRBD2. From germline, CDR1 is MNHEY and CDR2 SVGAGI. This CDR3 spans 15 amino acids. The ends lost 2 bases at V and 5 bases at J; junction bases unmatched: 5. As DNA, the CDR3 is TGTGCCAGCAGTTACGGTCTAGCGGGAGGAAACGAGCAGTACTTC. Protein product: CASSYGLAGGNEQYF.

CDR3 sequence reads: CAIGWNTEAFF. The CDR3 region has the DNA TGTGCCATCGGGTGGAACACTGAAGCTTTCTTT. The chain couples TRBV10-3 to TRBJ1-1; D is uncertain. Germline CDR1 is ENHRY and CDR2 is SYGVKD. The CDR3 runs 11 residues. V dropped 8 bases and J dropped 1 base, with 5 bases sitting between them.

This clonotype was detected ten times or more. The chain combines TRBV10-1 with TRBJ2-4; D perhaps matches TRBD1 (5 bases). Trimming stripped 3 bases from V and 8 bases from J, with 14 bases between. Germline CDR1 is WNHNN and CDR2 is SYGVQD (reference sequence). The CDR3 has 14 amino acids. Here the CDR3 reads CASSEVRTTDIQYF. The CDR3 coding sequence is TGCGCCAGCAGTGAAGTAAGGACAACTGACATTCAGTACTTC.

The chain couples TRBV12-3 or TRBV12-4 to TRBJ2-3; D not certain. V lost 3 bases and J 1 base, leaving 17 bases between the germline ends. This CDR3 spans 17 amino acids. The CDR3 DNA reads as TGTGCCAGCAGTTTGGGCGACGGCTTTTTGGGCACAGATACGCAGTATTTT. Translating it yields CASSLGDGFLGTDTQYF.

CDR3 sequence: CASSFDRGRSGELFF. The CDR3 DNA reads as TGCGCCAGCAGCTTCGACAGGGGGAGGTCCGGGGAGCTGTTTTTT. The J gene is TRBJ2-2, the V gene TRBV5-1, with TRBD1 matching 9 bases. CDR1 is SGHRS and CDR2 is YFSETQ in the germline V gene. The CDR3 has 15 residues. Trimming took 2 bases from V and 6 from J; bases not matched to a gene: 5.

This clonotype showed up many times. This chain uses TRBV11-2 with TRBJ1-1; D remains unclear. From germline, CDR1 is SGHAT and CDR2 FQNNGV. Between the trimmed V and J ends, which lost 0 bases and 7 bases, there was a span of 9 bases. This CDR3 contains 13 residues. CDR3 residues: CASSLDSMGEAFF. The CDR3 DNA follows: TGTGCCAGCAGCTTAGACAGTATGGGTGAAGCTTTCTTT. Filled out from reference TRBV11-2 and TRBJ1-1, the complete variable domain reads EAGVAQSPRYKIIEKRQSVAFWCNPISGHATLYWYQQILGQGPKLLIQFQNNGVVDDSQLPKDRFSAERLKGVDSTLKIQPAKLEDSAVYLCASSLDSMGEAFFGQGTRLTVV.

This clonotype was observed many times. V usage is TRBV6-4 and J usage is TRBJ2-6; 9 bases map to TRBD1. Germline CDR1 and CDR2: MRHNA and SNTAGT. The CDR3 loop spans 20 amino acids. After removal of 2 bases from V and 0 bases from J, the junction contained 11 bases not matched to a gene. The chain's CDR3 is CASSDPLPGQGLSGANVLTF. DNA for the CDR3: TGTGCCAGCAGTGACCCTCTACCGGGACAGGGTCTCTCTGGGGCCAACGTCCTGACTTTC.

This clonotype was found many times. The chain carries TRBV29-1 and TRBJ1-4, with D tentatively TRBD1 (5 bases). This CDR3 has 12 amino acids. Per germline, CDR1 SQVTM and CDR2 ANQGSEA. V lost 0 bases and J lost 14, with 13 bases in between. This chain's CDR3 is CSVEEGDTGLFF. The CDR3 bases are TGCAGCGTTGAAGAGGGGGATACCGGTCTGTTTTTT.

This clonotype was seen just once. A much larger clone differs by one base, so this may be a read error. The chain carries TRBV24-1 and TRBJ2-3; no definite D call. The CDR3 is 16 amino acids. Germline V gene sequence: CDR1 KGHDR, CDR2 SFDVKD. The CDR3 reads CASSGRILGDTDTQYF. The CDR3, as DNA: TGTGCCTCCAGTGGACGGATACTCGGTGACACAGATACGCAGTATTTT.

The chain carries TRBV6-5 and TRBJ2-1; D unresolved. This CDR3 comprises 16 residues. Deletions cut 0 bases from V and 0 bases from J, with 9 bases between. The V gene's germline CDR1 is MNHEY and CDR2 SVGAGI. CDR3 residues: CASSYSGHPSYNEQFF. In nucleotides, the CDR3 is TGTGCCAGCAGTTACTCTGGCCACCCCTCCTACAATGAGCAGTTCTTC.

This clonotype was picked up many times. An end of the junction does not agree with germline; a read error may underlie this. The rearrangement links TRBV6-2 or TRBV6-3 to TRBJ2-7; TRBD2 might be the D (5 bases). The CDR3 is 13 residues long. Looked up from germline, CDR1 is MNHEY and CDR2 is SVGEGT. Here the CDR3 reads CASSYGETYEQYF. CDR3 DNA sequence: TGTGCGAGCAGTTATGGGGAGACCTACGAGCAGTACTTC.

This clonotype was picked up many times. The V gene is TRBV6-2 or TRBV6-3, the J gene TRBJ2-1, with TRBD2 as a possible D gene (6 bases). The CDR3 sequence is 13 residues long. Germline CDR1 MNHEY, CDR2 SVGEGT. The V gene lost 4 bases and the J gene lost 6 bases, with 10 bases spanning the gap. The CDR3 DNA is TGTGCCAGCAGTTGGCGGGGTGGCAATGAGCAGTTCTTC. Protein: CASSWRGGNEQFF.

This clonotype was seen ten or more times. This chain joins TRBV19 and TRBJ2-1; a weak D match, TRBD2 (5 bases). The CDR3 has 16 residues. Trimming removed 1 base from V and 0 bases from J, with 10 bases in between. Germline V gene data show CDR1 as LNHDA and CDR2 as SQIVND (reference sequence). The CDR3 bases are TGTGCCAGTAGTATAGGCGGGTACTCCTCCTACAATGAGCAGTTCTTC. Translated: CASSIGGYSSYNEQFF.

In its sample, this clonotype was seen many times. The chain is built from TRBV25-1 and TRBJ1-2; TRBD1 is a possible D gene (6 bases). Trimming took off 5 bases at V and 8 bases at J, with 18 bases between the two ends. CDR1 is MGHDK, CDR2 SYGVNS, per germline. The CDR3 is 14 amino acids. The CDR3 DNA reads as TGTGCCAGCAGTTTGGGCAGGGGCGCTAACGGCTACACCTTC. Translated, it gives CASSLGRGANGYTF.

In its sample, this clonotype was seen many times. CDR3 coding DNA: TGTGCCAGCAGCTTAGGATCAGGACAGGGGAAAACCGGGGCCAACGTCCTGACTTTC. Translation: CASSLGSGQGKTGANVLTF. The rearrangement joins TRBV7-6 to TRBJ2-6; 9 bases fit TRBD1. CDR1 and CDR2 (germline): SGHVS, FNYEAQ. There are 19 residues in the CDR3. J gave up 4 bases and V 1 base, and 11 bases lay outside the gene matches.

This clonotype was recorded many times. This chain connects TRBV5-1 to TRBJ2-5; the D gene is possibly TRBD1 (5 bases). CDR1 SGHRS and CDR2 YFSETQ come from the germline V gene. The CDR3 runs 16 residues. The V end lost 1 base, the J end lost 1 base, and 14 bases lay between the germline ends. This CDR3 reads CASSLYVGRAQETQYF. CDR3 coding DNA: TGCGCCAGCAGCTTGTACGTTGGCAGGGCCCAAGAGACCCAGTACTTC.

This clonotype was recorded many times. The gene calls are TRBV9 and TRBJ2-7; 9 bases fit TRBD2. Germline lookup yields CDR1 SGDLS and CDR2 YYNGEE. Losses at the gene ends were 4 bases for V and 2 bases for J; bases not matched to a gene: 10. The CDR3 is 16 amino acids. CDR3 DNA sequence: TGTGCCAGCAGCAGGGAAGACTGGACTAGCGCCTACGAGCAGTACTTC. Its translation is CASSREDWTSAYEQYF. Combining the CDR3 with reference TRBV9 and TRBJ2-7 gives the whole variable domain DSGVTQTPKHLITATGQRVTLRCSPRSGDLSVYWYQQSLDQGLQFLIQYYNGEERAKGNILERFSAQQFPDLHSELNLSSLELGDSALYFCASSREDWTSAYEQYFGPGTRLTVT.

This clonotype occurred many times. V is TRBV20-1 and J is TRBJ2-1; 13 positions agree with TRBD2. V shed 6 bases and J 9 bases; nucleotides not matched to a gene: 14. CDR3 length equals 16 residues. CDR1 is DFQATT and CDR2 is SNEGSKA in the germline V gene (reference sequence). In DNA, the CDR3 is TGCAGTGCCTATTTTGGACTAGCGGGGGTTGTGGGTGAGCAGTTCTTC. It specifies CSAYFGLAGVVGEQFF.

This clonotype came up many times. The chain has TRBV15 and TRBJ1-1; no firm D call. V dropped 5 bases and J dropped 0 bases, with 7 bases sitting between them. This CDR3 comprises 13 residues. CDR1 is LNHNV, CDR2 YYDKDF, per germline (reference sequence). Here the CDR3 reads CATSRVMNTEAFF. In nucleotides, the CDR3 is TGTGCCACCAGCCGGGTGATGAACACTGAAGCTTTCTTT. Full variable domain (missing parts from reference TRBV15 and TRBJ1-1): DAMVIQNPRYQVTQFGKPVTLSCSQTLNHNVMYWYQQKSSQAPKLLFHYYDKDFNNEADTPDNFQSRRPNTSFCFLDIRSPGLGDTAMYLCATSRVMNTEAFFGQGTRLTVV.

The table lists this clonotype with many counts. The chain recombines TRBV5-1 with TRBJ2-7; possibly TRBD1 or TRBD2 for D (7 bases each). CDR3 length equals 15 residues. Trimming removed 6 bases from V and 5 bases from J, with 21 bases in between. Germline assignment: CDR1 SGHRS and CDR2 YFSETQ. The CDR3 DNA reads TGCGCCAGCACCAATGGGAGGGGGCTTGACAACGAGCAGTACTTC. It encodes CASTNGRGLDNEQYF.

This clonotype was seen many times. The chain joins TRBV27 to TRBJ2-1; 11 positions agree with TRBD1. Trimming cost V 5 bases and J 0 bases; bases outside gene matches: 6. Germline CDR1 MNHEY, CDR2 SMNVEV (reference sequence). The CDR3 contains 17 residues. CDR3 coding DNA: TGTGCCAGCAGTGTATACGGACAGGGGGCCTCCTACAATGAGCAGTTCTTC. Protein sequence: CASSVYGQGASYNEQFF.